This T cell receptor beta chain was sequenced for a study of Graves' ophthalmopathy and Graves' hyperthyroidism. General study points: With a specificity of 72.22% and a sensitivity of about 70%, the model predicted ophthalmopathy progression.

Details on this clonotype: The antigen is undetermined.

The CDR3 totals 15 residues. The germline V gene encodes CDR1 MNHEY and CDR2 SVGEGT. Trimming left V 6 bases short and J 0 bases short, with 11 bases between. The sequenced template was RNA, covering the TCR beta CDR3 region. Following a first-round RT-PCR that used HTBI primers, a second-round multiplex PCR was carried out. TCRdb redid the calling of the multiplex PCR reads with MiXCR, one entry per CDR3 protein. The sample lists 1 million to 1.3 million distinct CDR3 sequences; 36% were seen once. Sequenced sample: peripheral blood or thyroid tissue (not recorded which). The V call is TRBV6-2 or TRBV6-3, the J call TRBJ2-2, with D perhaps given as TRBD1 or TRBD2 (5 bases each). The sequence derives from an adult man with Graves' hyperthyroidism. The CDR3 region is CASRTGAANTGELFF. CDR3 DNA sequence: TGTGCCAGCAGAACCGGGGCTGCGAACACCGGGGAGCTGTTTTTT.